Listed below are T cell receptor beta chains from one sample, sequenced in a study of blood T cell repertoires in COVID-19. This table comes from immunoSEQ multiplex PCR, and its TCRdb copy is limited to in-frame clones, with some not included. In the table there are roughly 73,000 clones, 85% to 90% of which are singletons. Sequenced: peripheral blood. All receptors derive from an elderly man with acute or convalescent COVID-19. CDR3s include the opening cysteine and the closing phenylalanine or tryptophan. A D gene is named only where the DNA matches it firmly. Clone size is stated in some rows and not others, as once, few, many or a class when expanded.

TRBV5-4	16	TRBJ1-6	.	.	TGTGCCAGCAGCCCAGGCGGGGGCGTTGGGGATTCACCCCTCCACTTT	CASSPGGGVGDSPLHF
TRBV6-4	18	TRBJ1-2	.	TRBD1	TGTGCCAGCAGCCCCACACCGGGACAGGGGGCAGAAGTTAGTGGCTACACCTTC	CASSPTPGQGAEVSGYTF
TRBV2	13	TRBJ1-2	.	TRBD1	TGTGCCAGCAGTGAGGGACAGCTGTATGGCTACACCTTC	CASSEGQLYGYTF
TRBV7-2	17	TRBJ1-2	.	TRBD1	TGTGCCAGCAGCTTAGGAGGGGGACAGGGACGGGTCTATGGCTACACCTTC	CASSLGGGQGRVYGYTF
TRBV19	14	TRBJ1-4	.	.	TGTGCCAGTAGTGCCCGATACTCTAATGAAAAACTGTTTTTT	CASSARYSNEKLFF
TRBV4-1	14	TRBJ1-5	.	.	TGCGCCAGCAGCCAAGGTCCCGGAGGGCAGCCCCAGCATTTT	CASSQGPGGQPQHF
TRBV6-4	13	TRBJ2-1	.	.	TGTGCCAGCCGAGGGTGGCCTGAGGGTGAGCAGTTCTTC	CASRGWPEGEQFF
TRBV30	14	TRBJ1-2	.	TRBD1	TGTGCCTGGAGTGCCCAGACAGGGAACTATGGCTACACCTTC	CAWSAQTGNYGYTF
TRBV6-5	13	TRBJ1-1	.	.	TGTGCCAGCAGCCTAGACGGATATACTGAAGCTTTCTTT	CASSLDGYTEAFF
TRBV10-3	14	TRBJ1-1	.	TRBD1	TGTGCCATCAGTAACACAGGGGGTAACACTGAAGCTTTCTTT	CAISNTGGNTEAFF
TRBV23-1	13	TRBJ1-3	.	.	TGCGCCAGCCAGGGGAAACTTGGAGACACCATATATTTT	CASQGKLGDTIYF
TRBV19	10	TRBJ1-3	.	.	TGTGCCAGTAAAGGAGACACCATATATTTT	CASKGDTIYF
TRBV7-6	17	TRBJ1-1	.	TRBD1	TGTGCCAGCAGCTTGCGCACCGGGACAGGGGCGAACACTGAAGCTTTCTTT	CASSLRTGTGANTEAFF
TRBV7-3	14	TRBJ2-1	.	TRBD2	TGTGCCAGCAGCTTAGATGGGACTATGAATGAGCAGTTCTTC	CASSLDGTMNEQFF
TRBV18	12	TRBJ2-7	many	.	TGTGCCAGTCGTGAGACAGGATACGAGCAGTACTTC	CASRETGYEQYF
TRBV6-1	16	TRBJ2-5	.	TRBD2	TGTGCCAGCAGTGAAGTGGCGGGAGGGCCTTCAGAGACCCAGTACTTC	CASSEVAGGPSETQYF
TRBV5-4	15	TRBJ2-3	.	TRBD1	TGTGCCAGCAGCGCCAAACAGGGGTCGGCAGATACGCAGTATTTT	CASSAKQGSADTQYF
TRBV18	15	TRBJ1-2	.	.	TGTGCCAGCTCACCACCGGGACTTGCTTACTATGGCTACACCTTC	CASSPPGLAYYGYTF
TRBV7-2	16	TRBJ1-2	.	.	TGTGCCAGCAGCTCCTATCCCCCCGGGATGAACTATGGCTACACCTTC	CASSSYPPGMNYGYTF
TRBV27	16	TRBJ1-6	.	.	TGTGCCAGCAGTTTATCGACTGGGAGCCACGGATCACCCCTCCACTTT	CASSLSTGSHGSPLHF
TRBV11-2	17	TRBJ2-1	.	.	TGTGCCAGTAGAAGAGCCGGACTTCCCCCCCCTGAGGATGAGCAGTTCTTC	CASRRAGLPPPEDEQFF
TRBV7-9	18	TRBJ2-1	.	TRBD2	TGTGCCAGCAGCGGACTAGCGGGGGGGTATATTTCCTACAATGAGCAGTTCTTC	CASSGLAGGYISYNEQFF
TRBV3-1/TRBV3-2	14	TRBJ1-6	.	.	TGTGCCAGCAGCCATGCCGGGAGCAATTCACCCCTCCACTTT	CASSHAGSNSPLHF
TRBV18	15	TRBJ2-7	.	TRBD2	TGTGCCAGCTCACCAGAAATAGCGGGAGCGAGCGAGCAGTACTTC	CASSPEIAGASEQYF
TRBV27	14	TRBJ1-1	few	.	TGTGCCAGCAGTTTAGTAGGAGGGAACACTGAAGCTTTCTTT	CASSLVGGNTEAFF
TRBV18	13	TRBJ1-1	.	.	TGTGCCAGCTCACCCGTAGCCGTGACTGAAGCTTTCTTT	CASSPVAVTEAFF
TRBV5-1	17	TRBJ2-1	.	TRBD1	TGCGCCAGCAGCACTCCACCGGGACAGGGTTTCTACAATGAGCAGTTCTTC	CASSTPPGQGFYNEQFF
TRBV27	13	TRBJ1-1	.	.	TGTGCCAGCAGTTTAACCCGGGGGTCAGGAGCTTTCTTT	CASSLTRGSGAFF
TRBV6-2/TRBV6-3	15	TRBJ1-6	.	TRBD1	TGTGCCAGCAGCGGCACAGGGGTGTTCAATTCACCCCTCCACTTT	CASSGTGVFNSPLHF
TRBV2	15	TRBJ1-5	.	TRBD1	TGTGCCAGCAGGGGACAGGGGGGTAGCAATCAGCCCCAGCATTTT	CASRGQGGSNQPQHF
TRBV6-5	14	TRBJ2-7	.	TRBD1	TGTGCCAGCAGTTCCGGGACAGGGGGTCCCGAGCAGTACTTC	CASSSGTGGPEQYF